Each of the 23 T cell receptor beta chains below was sequenced from the same sample in a study of cytomegalovirus exposure and HLA in healthy donors. PCR used 60 Vbeta primers and 13 Jbeta primers. Sequenced by immunoSEQ multiplex PCR; TCRdb stores in-frame clones only, minus some. The repertoire holds some 190,000 clones, with roughly 80% as singletons. The specimen sequenced was PBMCs. The receptors stem from a girl aged 5-17 years in good health and CMV-seropositive.

The CDR3 protein is CASSEGQYNEQFF. CDR3 DNA: TGTGCCAGCAGTGAAGGGCAATACAATGAGCAGTTCTTC. The genes are TRBV25-1 and TRBJ2-1; D not resolved. This CDR3 spans 13 amino acids. With 2 bases removed from V and 4 bases from J, the gap between germline ends came to 6 bases. Germline assignment: CDR1 MGHDK and CDR2 SYGVNS. The variable domain in full, completed from reference TRBV25-1 and TRBJ2-1, reads EADIYQTPRYLVIGTGKKITLECSQTMGHDKMYWYQQDPGMELHLIHYSYGVNSTEKGDLSSESTVSRIRTEHFPLTLESARPSHTSQYLCASSEGQYNEQFFGPGTRLTVL.

The chain uses TRBV10-3 and TRBJ1-2, with no clear D. The CDR3 consists of 11 residues. Trimming stripped 10 bases from V and 5 bases from J, with 11 bases between. From germline, CDR1 is ENHRY and CDR2 SYGVKD. The CDR3 here is CATRAGYGYTF. In DNA, the CDR3 is TGTGCCACTAGGGCGGGTTATGGCTACACCTTC.

The V call is TRBV5-4, the J call TRBJ1-5, with TRBD1 matching over 11 bases. The CDR3 sequence is 17 residues long. V was pared by 4 bases and J by 0 bases, with 6 bases of the junction left unmatched. Looked up from germline, CDR1 is SGHNT and CDR2 is YYREEE (reference sequence). The CDR3 nucleotides read TGTGCCAGCAGCCCGGGACAGGGGGTCTATAGCAATCAGCCCCAGCATTTT. Its translation is CASSPGQGVYSNQPQHF.

The gene calls are TRBV19 and TRBJ2-7; 7 bases match TRBD1. V shed 3 bases and J 3 bases; nucleotides not matched to a gene: 5. The CDR3 sequence is 14 residues long. Germline V lookup: CDR1 LNHDA, CDR2 SQIVND (reference sequence). The CDR3 protein is CASSIRQGDYEQYF. The CDR3, as DNA: TGTGCCAGTAGTATCCGACAGGGTGACTACGAGCAGTACTTC.

The V call is TRBV7-9, the J call TRBJ1-2; D not certain. V shed 4 bases and J shed 7 bases, with 7 bases lying between them. Germline V lookup: CDR1 SEHNR, CDR2 FQNEAQ (reference sequence). There are 11 residues in the CDR3. The DNA for the CDR3 is TGTGCCAGCAGCTATGAGGGTGGCTACACCTTC. Translation gives CASSYEGGYTF. The variable domain in full, completed from reference TRBV7-9 and TRBJ1-2, reads DTGVSQNPRHKITKRGQNVTFRCDPISEHNRLYWYRQTLGQGPEFLTYFQNEAQLEKSRLLSDRFSAERPKGSFSTLEIQRTEQGDSAMYLCASSYEGGYTFGSGTRLTVV.

V gene TRBV5-1 combines with J gene TRBJ2-6, with D possibly matching TRBD1 (5 bases). The germline V gene has CDR1 SGHRS and CDR2 YFSETQ. CDR3 length: 16 amino acids. V was shortened by 4 bases and J by 2 bases, with 13 bases between the two germline ends. CDR3 protein: CASSRFTGPGANVLTF. The CDR3 DNA is TGCGCCAGCAGCCGATTTACAGGACCTGGGGCCAACGTCCTGACTTTC.

This chain links TRBV10-3 with TRBJ2-7; 13 bases are shared with TRBD2. In germline, CDR1 is ENHRY, CDR2 SYGVKD. The CDR3 sequence is 12 residues long. Losses at the gene ends were 8 bases for V and 5 bases for J; bases not matched to a gene: 0. The CDR3 loop reads CAIGTSGNEQYF. CDR3 bases: TGTGCCATCGGGACTAGCGGGAACGAGCAGTACTTC.

Concerning this clone: This sample includes further DNA sequences coding for the same CDR3. The chain combines TRBV18 with TRBJ1-5, with 7 bases identical to TRBD1. Germline CDR1 KGHSH, CDR2 LQKENI. The CDR3 sequence is 14 residues long. V shed 3 bases, J shed 2 bases, and the junction held 1 base outside the gene matches. CDR3 sequence reads: CASSPGTGNQPQHF. Written as DNA, the CDR3 is TGTGCCAGCTCACCCGGGACAGGCAATCAGCCCCAGCATTTT. The complete variable domain, with remaining parts taken from reference TRBV18 and TRBJ1-5, reads NAGVMQNPRHLVRRRGQEARLRCSPMKGHSHVYWYRQLPEEGLKFMVYLQKENIIDESGMPKERFSAEFPKEGPSILRIQQVVRGDSAAYFCASSPGTGNQPQHFGDGTRLSIL.

This clone showed up just once. The chain has TRBV21-1 and TRBJ2-7; the table's D call, TRBD2, was not checked against the DNA. TRBV21-1 is marked as a pseudogene. The CDR3 is made up of 18 amino acids. CDR3: CASSKRTSGSVLSYEQYF. Written as DNA, the CDR3 is TGTGCCAGCAGCAAAAGGACTAGCGGGAGTGTTCTCTCCTACGAGCAGTACTTC.

The chain carries TRBV4-3 and TRBJ2-7, with 7 bases lining up with TRBD2. V dropped 0 bases and J dropped 3; count of bases not matched to a gene: 5. Germline V gene lookup returns CDR1 LGHNA and CDR2 YSLEER. The CDR3 sequence is 15 residues long. CDR3 loop: CASSQDLAAYYEQYF. DNA of the CDR3: TGCGCCAGCAGCCAAGATCTAGCGGCGTACTACGAGCAGTACTTC.

The gene calls are TRBV6-5 and TRBJ2-5; no clear D. The CDR3 covers 14 residues. Trimming stripped 0 bases from V and 7 bases from J, with 12 bases between. Germline V CDR1 and CDR2: MNHEY, SVGAGI. CDR3 in DNA: TGTGCCAGCAGTTACTCGAGTCCCGAGGCGACCCAGTACTTC. Translation: CASSYSSPEATQYF.

This chain uses TRBV25-1 with TRBJ2-7, with TRBD2 matching over 7 bases. Germline CDR1 is MGHDK and CDR2 is SYGVNS. This CDR3 is 15 amino acids long. After removal of 1 base from V and 1 base from J, the junction contained 4 bases not matched to a gene. The CDR3 here is CASSEFGGLSYEQYF. CDR3 sequence (DNA): TGTGCCAGCAGTGAATTCGGGGGACTATCCTACGAGCAGTACTTC.

The J gene is TRBJ2-7, the V gene TRBV13; a weak D match, TRBD2 (5 bases). V was shortened by 5 bases and J by 4 bases, with 15 bases between the two germline ends. CDR3 length: 14 amino acids. Germline CDR1 PRHDT, CDR2 FYEKMQ (reference sequence). CDR3 in DNA: TGTGCCAGCAGCCCTCGAGGAGGACCTTACGAGCAGTACTTC. Protein sequence: CASSPRGGPYEQYF.

This clone is a singleton in its sample. The chain recombines TRBV6-1 with TRBJ2-7; 15 positions agree with TRBD2. Germline V gene lookup returns CDR1 MNHNS and CDR2 SASEGT. V shed 6 bases, J shed 7 bases, and the junction held 7 bases outside the gene matches. The CDR3 has 15 amino acids. The CDR3 region is CASRIPGLAGGEQYF. The CDR3 DNA reads TGTGCCAGCAGGATACCGGGACTAGCGGGAGGAGAGCAGTACTTC.

The gene calls are TRBV7-8 and TRBJ1-5; possible D gene TRBD1, 6 bases. Trimming left V 5 bases short and J 15 bases short, with 20 bases between. The germline gives CDR1 SGHVS, CDR2 FQNEAQ. The CDR3 loop spans 13 amino acids. This CDR3 is CASSPTQGWQRHF. The DNA for the CDR3 is TGTGCCAGCAGCCCGACACAGGGATGGCAAAGGCATTTT.

The genes are TRBV5-1 and TRBJ2-3, with D possibly being TRBD2 (6 bases). Trimming cost V 0 bases and J 8 bases, with 16 bases left between them. CDR3 length: 15 amino acids. The V gene's germline CDR1 is SGHRS and CDR2 YFSETQ. Here the CDR3 DNA reads TGCGCCAGCAGCTTGGTCCGGCCCGCGGAGGGTACGCAGTATTTT. As protein: CASSLVRPAEGTQYF. The full variable domain, rest sourced from reference TRBV5-1 and TRBJ2-3, is KAGVTQTPRYLIKTRGQQVTLSCSPISGHRSVSWYQQTPGQGLQFLFEYFSETQRNKGNFPGRFSGRQFSNSRSEMNVSTLELGDSALYLCASSLVRPAEGTQYFGPGTRLTVL.

The V and J genes are TRBV5-1 and TRBJ1-6; D possibly corresponds to TRBD1 (5 bases). Germline V gives CDR1 SGHRS, CDR2 YFSETQ. The CDR3 sequence is 14 residues long. V lost 2 bases to trimming and J lost 10 bases, with 13 bases between them. The CDR3 nucleotides are TGCGCCAGCAGCTTTGTAGGGGTAAGATCACCCCTCCACTTT. It is translated as CASSFVGVRSPLHF.

The chain employs TRBV6-6 and TRBJ2-1, with D possibly being TRBD2 (5 bases). The germline V gene encodes CDR1 MNHNY and CDR2 SVGAGI (reference sequence). The CDR3 contains 13 residues. The V end was cut by 10 bases, the J end by 0 bases, with 10 bases between. In DNA form, the CDR3 reads TGTGCCACGCAGACTACCTCCTACAATGAGCAGTTCTTC. Amino acids: CATQTTSYNEQFF.

This clone has only one observation. The chain couples TRBV27 to TRBJ2-2; 11 bases fit TRBD2. Per the germline V gene, CDR1 is MNHEY and CDR2 is SMNVEV (reference sequence). The CDR3 extends over 14 amino acids. V lost 10 bases, J lost 6 bases, and 7 bases stayed unmatched. For the CDR3, the DNA is TGTGCCACCGGTAGCGGGAGGGCCGCCGGGGAGCTGTTTTTT. Residues: CATGSGRAAGELFF.

The rearrangement joins TRBV18 to TRBJ1-2, with unresolved D. There are 13 residues in the CDR3. Germline V gene data show CDR1 as KGHSH and CDR2 as LQKENI. With 3 bases removed from V and 2 bases from J, the gap between germline ends came to 7 bases. CDR3 coding DNA: TGTGCCAGCTCACCCGACGGGAACTATGGCTACACCTTC. Its protein is CASSPDGNYGYTF.

This clone came up once. The chain combines TRBV6-5 with TRBJ1-2; TRBD1 agrees at 7 bases. Germline V gene lookup returns CDR1 MNHEY and CDR2 SVGAGI. The CDR3 is 16 amino acids. Trimming took 2 bases from V and 5 from J; bases not matched to a gene: 11. The CDR3 DNA reads TGTGCCAGCAGTTACCGAACCTACAGGGGCGAATATGGCTACACCTTC. Encoded protein: CASSYRTYRGEYGYTF.

The table lists this clone with a count of one. V is TRBV5-5 and J is TRBJ1-5, with TRBD1 identical over 9 bases. After removal of 4 bases from V and 8 bases from J, the junction contained 16 bases not matched to a gene. From germline, CDR1 is SGHKS and CDR2 YYEKEE (reference sequence). The CDR3 contains 17 residues. The CDR3 coding sequence is TGTGCCAGCAGCCGTGGACCCGGGACAGGGAAATTGGAGCCCCAGCATTTT. Translating gives CASSRGPGTGKLEPQHF. The full variable domain, its missing parts supplied by reference TRBV5-5 and TRBJ1-5, is DAGVTQSPTHLIKTRGQQVTLRCSPISGHKSVSWYQQVLGQGPQFIFQYYEKEERGRGNFPDRFSARQFPNYSSELNVNALLLGDSALYLCASSRGPGTGKLEPQHFGDGTRLSIL.

The CDR3 loop reads CASVSLAGAYNEQFF. The CDR3 coding sequence is TGCGCCAGCGTGTCTCTAGCGGGAGCCTACAATGAGCAGTTCTTC. The chain is built from TRBV5-1 and TRBJ2-1; 10 positions agree with TRBD2. The length of the CDR3 is 15 residues. Germline CDR1 is SGHRS and CDR2 is YFSETQ. Trimming cost V 7 bases and J 2 bases; bases outside gene matches: 6.